The 4 T cell receptor beta chains presented below share a single source sample, sequenced in a study of T-cell memory formation after mild COVID-19. TCRdb called the 5' RACE reads again in MiXCR, with one record for every CDR3 protein. The sample holds about 58,000 distinct CDR3 sequences, around a quarter seen once. The sequenced sample consisted of PBMCs or a T cell subset sorted from them (not recorded which). All receptors derive from a man between 18 and 29 years old who had mild COVID-19 (a few samples of this study predate the infection). Cell type and time point are not known.

This clonotype was seen a handful of times. V usage is TRBV7-9 and J usage is TRBJ2-7, with a weak D call TRBD1 (5 bases). Trimming stripped 5 bases from V and 5 bases from J, with 16 bases between. Germline V CDR1 and CDR2: SEHNR, FQNEAQ (reference sequence). The CDR3 consists of 14 residues. The CDR3 loop reads CASSPAMGQDEQYV. CDR3 nucleotide sequence: TGTGCCAGCAGCCCGGCGATGGGGCAGGACGAGCAGTACGTC.

The rearrangement uses TRBV6-1 and TRBJ2-1, with 9 bases fitting TRBD2. In germline, CDR1 is MNHNS, CDR2 SASEGT. This CDR3 spans 16 amino acids. The J segment lost 8 bases and the V segment lost 3 bases, leaving 11 bases of the junction unmatched. The CDR3 region is CASSDPGAGGQDEQFF. Written as DNA, the CDR3 is TGTGCCAGCAGTGACCCAGGTGCGGGGGGGCAAGATGAGCAGTTCTTC.

This clonotype was seen more than once but under ten times. This rearrangement joins TRBV4-1 to TRBJ2-3; TRBD2 matches at 10 bases. Germline CDR1 MGHRA, CDR2 YSYEKL. Germline trimming cut 4 bases from V and 10 bases from J; bases unmatched to any gene: 8. The CDR3 extends over 14 amino acids. DNA for the CDR3: TGCGCCAGCAGCCCTAGCGGGGGCCTTTTAGCGCAGTATTTT. Protein sequence: CASSPSGGLLAQYF.

The chain combines TRBV12-3 or TRBV12-4 with TRBJ2-5; 7 positions match TRBD2. The CDR3 has 13 residues. Trimming removed 3 bases from V and 5 bases from J; junction bases left unmatched: 3. The CDR3 nucleotides are TGTGCCAGCAGTTTTGGGGGGGATGAGACCCAGTACTTC. Translation: CASSFGGDETQYF.